Below, 20 T cell receptor beta chains from the same sample are listed, as sequenced in a study of blood T cell repertoires in COVID-19. Here immunoSEQ multiplex PCR was the method, and the copy in TCRdb shows in-frame clones only, minus some. Altogether around 100,000 clones are present, roughly 69% being singletons, with the ten largest covering less than 6.5%. Material: peripheral blood. All receptors come from a man at least 80 years old with acute or convalescent COVID-19.

This clone was seen a few times. The chain links TRBV10-3 to TRBJ1-1; D is ambiguous. Between the trimmed V and J ends, which lost 3 bases and 5 bases, there was a span of 13 bases. The CDR3 is made up of 14 amino acids. Germline V gene lookup returns CDR1 ENHRY and CDR2 SYGVKD. The CDR3 loop reads CAISEYGRETEAFF. The CDR3 nucleotides are TGTGCCATCAGTGAATATGGTCGGGAAACTGAAGCTTTCTTT.

In the case of this clone: The identical CDR3 is also encoded by other nucleotide sequences in the sample. The chain couples TRBV18 to TRBJ2-7; TRBD1 is a possible D gene (5 bases). V was pared by 3 bases and J by 2 bases, with 8 bases between. The germline CDR1 and CDR2 sequences are KGHSH and LQKENI. The CDR3 consists of 13 residues. This CDR3 is CASSPDSTYEQYF. The CDR3 DNA sequence: TGTGCCAGCTCACCTGACAGTACCTACGAGCAGTACTTC. The full variable domain, completed using reference TRBV18 and TRBJ2-7, is NAGVMQNPRHLVRRRGQEARLRCSPMKGHSHVYWYRQLPEEGLKFMVYLQKENIIDESGMPKERFSAEFPKEGPSILRIQQVVRGDSAAYFCASSPDSTYEQYFGPGTRLTVT.

V and J are TRBV5-6 and TRBJ1-2; D unresolved. Per germline, CDR1 SGHDT and CDR2 YYEEEE. Trimming left V 1 base short and J 3 bases short, with 7 bases between. CDR3 length: 13 residues. CDR3 DNA sequence: TGTGCCAGCAGCTTGCCCGCAGACTATGGCTACACCTTC. It is translated as CASSLPADYGYTF.

This clone showed up just a few times. The J gene is TRBJ2-7, the V gene TRBV5-4; D gene ambiguous. This CDR3 is built from 14 residues. V lost 0 bases, J lost 5 bases, and 12 bases lay in between. Germline V gene sequence: CDR1 SGHNT, CDR2 YYREEE (reference sequence). CDR3 loop: CASSLANRNNEQYF. The CDR3 coding sequence is TGTGCCAGCAGCTTGGCGAATAGAAATAACGAGCAGTACTTC. The full variable domain, its missing parts supplied by reference TRBV5-4 and TRBJ2-7, is ETGVTQSPTHLIKTRGQQVTLRCSSQSGHNTVSWYQQALGQGPQFIFQYYREEENGRGNFPPRFSGLQFPNYSSELNVNALELDDSALYLCASSLANRNNEQYFGPGTRLTVT.

The chain carries TRBV7-8 and TRBJ2-7, with 11 bases matching TRBD1. Germline V lookup: CDR1 SGHVS, CDR2 FQNEAQ. CDR3 length: 14 amino acids. The ends lost 3 bases at V and 5 bases at J; junction bases unmatched: 3. In DNA, the CDR3 is TGTGCCAGCAGCTTGGACAGGGGGCTCGACGAGCAGTACTTC. It encodes CASSLDRGLDEQYF.

The chain links TRBV7-8 to TRBJ1-2; a weak D match, TRBD1 (5 bases). Germline CDR1 and CDR2: SGHVS and FQNEAQ. This CDR3 spans 16 amino acids. Between the trimmed V and J ends, which lost 4 bases and 6 bases, there was a span of 21 bases. CDR3 sequence: CASSSRWGGARDGYTF. Here the CDR3 DNA reads TGTGCCAGCAGCTCAAGATGGGGAGGGGCAAGGGATGGCTACACCTTC. The complete variable domain, with remaining parts taken from reference TRBV7-8 and TRBJ1-2, reads GAGVSQSPRYKVAKRGQDVALRCDPISGHVSLFWYQQALGQGPEFLTYFQNEAQLDKSGLPSDRFFAERPEGSVSTLKIQRTQQEDSAVYLCASSSRWGGARDGYTFGSGTRLTVV.

V usage is TRBV9 and J usage is TRBJ1-2, with D uncertain. Germline V gives CDR1 SGDLS, CDR2 YYNGEE. The ends were cut back, 0 bases at V and 4 bases at J, with 7 bases in the middle. This CDR3 region has 13 residues. The CDR3 DNA follows: TGTGCCAGCAGCGTAGGAGCTCCCTATGGCTACACCTTC. This translates into CASSVGAPYGYTF.

The chain is built from TRBV19 and TRBJ1-4, with TRBD1 identical over 7 bases. The germline CDR1 and CDR2 sequences are LNHDA and SQIVND (reference sequence). This CDR3 comprises 13 residues. Unmatched junction bases numbered 5, after V lost 8 bases and J lost 5 bases. CDR3 loop: CASYGTENEKLFF. The CDR3 bases are TGTGCCAGTTACGGGACAGAGAATGAAAAACTGTTTTTT.

There are a few counts of this clone. The V call is TRBV29-1, the J call TRBJ2-1, with D possibly matching TRBD1 (5 bases). CDR1 and CDR2 from the germline V gene are SQVTM and ANQGSEA. Trimming pared 3 bases from V and 6 bases from J, leaving 18 bases between. The CDR3 runs 15 residues. CDR3 nucleotides: TGCAGCGTTGAGCGGTTGTCAGGGCCGGGCAATGAGCAGTTCTTC. Translation gives CSVERLSGPGNEQFF.

J is TRBJ2-2 and V is TRBV5-1; no definite D call. V was cut by 4 bases and J by 7 bases, with 11 bases left in between. The CDR3 runs 13 residues. Germline V gene lookup returns CDR1 SGHRS and CDR2 YFSETQ. Written as DNA, the CDR3 is TGCGCCAGCAGCCTAGAGACCGGCGGGGAGCTGTTTTTT. It yields the protein CASSLETGGELFF. Full variable domain (rest looked up from reference TRBV5-1 and TRBJ2-2): KAGVTQTPRYLIKTRGQQVTLSCSPISGHRSVSWYQQTPGQGLQFLFEYFSETQRNKGNFPGRFSGRQFSNSRSEMNVSTLELGDSALYLCASSLETGGELFFGEGSRLTVL.

This chain connects TRBV7-2 to TRBJ1-1; 7 nucleotides agree with TRBD1. Per the germline V gene, CDR1 is SGHTA and CDR2 is FQGNSA. CDR3 length equals 11 residues. J gave up 3 bases and V 8 bases, and 0 bases lay outside the gene matches. The CDR3 DNA is TGTGCCAGCGACAGGGACACTGAAGCTTTCTTT. Its protein is CASDRDTEAFF.

J is TRBJ2-7 and V is TRBV30, with 9 bases aligning to TRBD1. This CDR3 has 16 residues. The trim removed 5 bases at V and 5 bases at J, leaving 16 bases unmatched. The germline CDR1 and CDR2 sequences are GTSNPN and SVGIG (reference sequence). The CDR3 DNA reads TGTGCCTGGGGTCGACAGGGGGTTCTTTTTTCGAACGAGCAGTACTTC. The encoded protein is CAWGRQGVLFSNEQYF.

The J gene is TRBJ2-5, the V gene TRBV4-3; a weak D match, TRBD2 (7 bases). The CDR3 loop spans 16 amino acids. Germline V gene sequence: CDR1 LGHNA, CDR2 YSLEER. Trimming took off 0 bases at V and 4 bases at J, with 15 bases between the two ends. The CDR3 DNA follows: TGCGCCAGCAGCCAAGAGGCCGCGGGGGCTCGAGAGACCCAGTACTTC. Amino acid sequence: CASSQEAAGARETQYF.

The rearrangement joins TRBV6-6 to TRBJ2-7; D may be TRBD1 (6 bases). The CDR3 consists of 14 residues. Trimming pared 5 bases from V and 5 bases from J, leaving 16 bases between. The germline gives CDR1 MNHNY, CDR2 SVGAGI (reference sequence). DNA of the CDR3: TGTGCCAGCAGTCAGAAAAGGGGGTACGACGAGCAGTACTTC. Its protein product is CASSQKRGYDEQYF.

V is TRBV6-5 and J is TRBJ1-5; weak D call: TRBD1 (5 bases). Germline V CDR1 and CDR2: MNHEY, SVGAGI. This CDR3 is 14 amino acids long. The V end lost 8 bases, the J end lost 3 bases, and 14 bases lay between the germline ends. CDR3 sequence reads: CASRATVNNQPQHF. For the CDR3, the DNA is TGTGCCAGCCGGGCGACAGTCAACAATCAGCCCCAGCATTTT.

The chain couples TRBV5-4 to TRBJ1-6, with 9 positions matching TRBD1. With V trimmed by 5 bases and J by 9 bases, 6 bases remained unmatched. Per germline, CDR1 SGHNT and CDR2 YYREEE (reference sequence). The CDR3 length is 14 residues. CDR3 amino acids: CASSRDRAASPLHF. CDR3 coding DNA: TGTGCCAGCAGTCGGGACAGGGCGGCTTCACCCCTCCACTTT. Full variable domain (remainder filled in from reference TRBV5-4 and TRBJ1-6): ETGVTQSPTHLIKTRGQQVTLRCSSQSGHNTVSWYQQALGQGPQFIFQYYREEENGRGNFPPRFSGLQFPNYSSELNVNALELDDSALYLCASSRDRAASPLHFGNGTRLTVT.

The chain combines TRBV7-2 with TRBJ1-3; 7 bases match TRBD1. This CDR3 comprises 17 residues. Germline CDR1 SGHTA, CDR2 FQGNSA. The junction had 14 bases not matched to a gene; V was cut back by 5 bases and J by 4 bases. The CDR3, as DNA: TGTGCCAGCAGCCCTCAACGGGACAGAACGTCCGGAAACACCATATATTTT. Encoded protein: CASSPQRDRTSGNTIYF.

The chain employs TRBV11-2 and TRBJ2-2; D gene unclear. Germline assignment: CDR1 SGHAT and CDR2 FQNNGV. The CDR3 sequence is 14 residues long. V was shortened by 5 bases and J by 3 bases, with 10 bases between the two germline ends. The chain's CDR3 is CASSLNLYTGELFF. CDR3 DNA: TGTGCCAGCAGCCTCAACTTGTACACCGGGGAGCTGTTTTTT.

This clone turned up a few times. V gene TRBV29-1 combines with J gene TRBJ1-1, with a weak D call TRBD1 (6 bases). The CDR3 spans 13 residues. Trimming removed 7 bases from V and 5 bases from J, with 17 bases in between. Germline assignment: CDR1 SQVTM and CDR2 ANQGSEA. The CDR3 loop reads CSGEGGGWTEAFF. As DNA, the CDR3 is TGCAGCGGGGAAGGGGGGGGTTGGACTGAAGCTTTCTTT. The full variable domain, its missing parts supplied by reference TRBV29-1 and TRBJ1-1, is SAVISQKPSRDICQRGTSLTIQCQVDSQVTMMFWYRQQPGQSLTLIATANQGSEATYESGFVIDKFPISRPNLTFSTLTVSNMSPEDSSIYLCSGEGGGWTEAFFGQGTRLTVV.

The sample holds a few counts of this clone. This chain joins TRBV29-1 and TRBJ2-5, with D tentatively TRBD2 (6 bases). CDR3 length equals 14 residues. CDR1 SQVTM and CDR2 ANQGSEA come from the germline V gene. Trimming removed 6 bases from V and 5 bases from J, with 19 bases in between. The CDR3 sequence: CSVTGGSSSETQYF. Here the CDR3 DNA reads TGCAGCGTCACTGGGGGGTCATCATCGGAGACCCAGTACTTC.